Listed below are T cell receptor beta chains from one sample, sequenced in a study of T cell responses to AZD1222 COVID-19 vaccine. Measured with immunoSEQ multiplex PCR; TCRdb has only the in-frame clones, and not every one. The sample carries fewer than 130,000 clones, about 94% recorded once. The specimen was peripheral blood, collected 28 days after the second AZD1222 dose. These receptors originate from an adult who received the AZD1222 COVID-19 vaccine. CDR3s include the opening cysteine and the closing phenylalanine or tryptophan. The D gene is left open where the match is weak. Some rows mark clone size as missing; the rest say once, few, many or name a class of expanded clone.

D gene | CDR3 length | J gene | clone size | V gene | CDR3 protein | CDR3 DNA
- | 15 | TRBJ2-1 | - | TRBV29-1 | CSVDPQRGAYNEQFF | TGCAGCGTCGACCCCCAGAGGGGGGCCTACAATGAGCAGTTCTTC
- | 14 | TRBJ1-1 | - | TRBV5-1 | CASSFGGLNTEAFF | TGCGCCAGCAGCTTTGGGGGCTTGAACACTGAAGCTTTCTTT
- | 18 | TRBJ2-7 | - | TRBV3-1/TRBV3-2 | CASSQTPVGARYLDEQYF | TGTGCCAGCAGCCAAACCCCTGTTGGTGCTAGATACCTTGACGAGCAGTACTTC
TRBD1 | 14 | TRBJ1-4 | - | TRBV18 | CASSQGTGAEKLFF | TGTGCCAGCTCACAAGGGACAGGGGCCGAAAAACTGTTTTTT
- | 15 | TRBJ1-5 | - | TRBV4-2 | CASSQVSGSNQPQHF | TGTGCCAGCAGCCAAGTTTCGGGCAGCAATCAGCCCCAGCATTTT
TRBD1 | 16 | TRBJ1-1 | - | TRBV27 | CASSGGIGTGITEAFF | TGTGCCAGCAGTGGGGGAATCGGGACAGGGATCACTGAAGCTTTCTTT
TRBD1 | 14 | TRBJ1-1 | - | TRBV19 | CASSIWGQSTEAFF | TGTGCCAGTAGTATTTGGGGACAGAGCACTGAAGCTTTCTTT
- | 17 | TRBJ2-1 | - | TRBV18 | CASSPPTGLAQDNEQFF | TGTGCCAGCTCACCACCAACGGGACTCGCCCAGGACAATGAGCAGTTCTTC
- | 13 | TRBJ2-5 | - | TRBV6-5 | CASSRDPTETQYF | TGTGCCAGCAGTAGAGACCCGACAGAGACCCAGTACTTC
- | 17 | TRBJ1-3 | - | TRBV5-4 | CASSLAPGRVAGNTIYF | TGTGCCAGCAGCTTGGCCCCCGGCAGGGTCGCAGGAAACACCATATATTTT
TRBD1 | 15 | TRBJ2-2 | - | TRBV19 | CASSWDSANTGELFF | TGTGCCAGTAGCTGGGACAGCGCGAACACCGGGGAGCTGTTTTTT
- | 15 | TRBJ1-6 | once | TRBV7-9 | CASSLGSSYNSPLHF | TGTGCCAGCAGCCTCGGAAGCTCCTATAATTCACCCCTCCACTTT
- | 18 | TRBJ1-1 | - | TRBV18 | CASSPRRQTEIMNTEAFF | TGTGCCAGCTCACCAAGGCGACAGACGGAGATCATGAACACTGAAGCTTTCTTT
- | 13 | TRBJ1-1 | once | TRBV11-2 | CASSFMENTEAFF | TGTGCCAGCAGCTTTATGGAGAACACTGAAGCTTTCTTT
- | 16 | TRBJ1-6 | - | TRBV12-2 | CASRLLYRGPDSPLHF | TGTGCAAGTCGCTTACTATACCGGGGGCCAGATTCACCCCTCCACTTT
TRBD2 | 15 | TRBJ2-7 | - | TRBV7-6 | CASSLGGVAGSEQYF | TGTGCCAGCAGCTTAGGCGGGGTAGCGGGAAGCGAGCAGTACTTC
- | 13 | TRBJ2-7 | - | TRBV11-2 | CASRLGGPREQYF | TGTGCCAGCAGGTTGGGGGGACCGAGGGAGCAGTACTTC
- | 14 | TRBJ1-2 | - | TRBV6-1 | CASSEGQDYYGYTF | TGTGCCAGCAGTGAAGGGCAGGACTACTATGGCTACACCTTC
- | 15 | TRBJ1-2 | - | TRBV6-5 | CASSPVAAGGYGYTF | TGTGCCAGCAGCCCGGTCGCGGCGGGGGGCTATGGCTACACCTTC
- | 15 | TRBJ1-4 | - | TRBV18 | CASSPTGATNEKLFF | TGTGCCAGCTCACCAACGGGGGCAACTAATGAAAAACTGTTTTTT
TRBD1 | 15 | TRBJ1-5 | - | TRBV19 | CASSDRGLDNQPQHF | TGTGCCAGTAGTGACAGGGGGCTGGACAATCAGCCCCAGCATTTT
- | 15 | TRBJ1-4 | - | TRBV5-1 | CASSLGQATNEKLFF | TGCGCCAGCAGCTTGGGACAGGCAACTAATGAAAAACTGTTTTTT
TRBD1 | 14 | TRBJ1-5 | - | TRBV6-5 | CASRQGGLIQPQHF | TGTGCCAGCCGGCAGGGGGGCCTCATTCAGCCCCAGCATTTT
- | 14 | TRBJ2-5 | - | TRBV5-1 | CASRLGPEAETQYF | TGCGCCAGTCGCCTGGGGCCCGAGGCAGAGACCCAGTACTTC
- | 16 | TRBJ1-5 | - | TRBV6-5 | CASSYSIRQFNQPQHF | TGTGCCAGCAGTTACTCAATAAGACAGTTCAATCAGCCCCAGCATTTT
- | 12 | TRBJ1-1 | - | TRBV29-1 | CSATALRAEAFF | TGCAGCGCCACGGCCCTGAGGGCTGAAGCTTTCTTT
TRBD1 | 14 | TRBJ1-2 | - | TRBV19 | CASSRRQGVRGYTF | TGTGCCAGTAGTCGAAGACAGGGGGTCCGTGGCTACACCTTC
- | 10 | TRBJ2-7 | - | TRBV28 | CASGYYEQYF | TGTGCCAGCGGCTACTACGAGCAGTACTTC
- | 14 | TRBJ1-2 | once | TRBV6-5 | CASSPLWDTYGYTF | TGTGCCAGCAGCCCCCTCTGGGACACTTATGGCTACACCTTC
- | 16 | TRBJ2-6 | - | TRBV5-5 | CASNRNPGSGANVLTF | TGTGCCAGCAACCGGAACCCAGGGTCCGGGGCCAACGTCCTGACTTTC
- | 13 | TRBJ1-2 | few | TRBV13 | CASSLDSYYGYTF | TGTGCCAGCAGCTTAGATTCCTACTATGGCTACACCTTC
- | 14 | TRBJ1-4 | - | TRBV3-1/TRBV3-2 | CASSQDVGQLKLFF | TGTGCCAGCAGCCAAGATGTCGGACAGCTTAAACTGTTTTTT
TRBD1 | 18 | TRBJ1-4 | - | TRBV11-2 | CASSLATGGDPTNEKLFF | TGTGCCAGCAGCTTAGCGACAGGGGGGGACCCAACTAATGAAAAACTGTTTTTT
- | 16 | TRBJ2-3 | - | TRBV2 | CASSGASAASTDTQYF | TGTGCCAGCAGTGGGGCCTCAGCGGCTAGCACAGATACGCAGTATTTT
- | 14 | TRBJ1-2 | - | TRBV15 | CATSRDFTSLGYTF | TGTGCCACCAGCAGAGATTTCACCAGCCTTGGCTACACCTTC
- | 16 | TRBJ1-6 | - | TRBV27 | CASRSGTYVNNSPLHF | TGTGCCAGCAGGAGCGGGACATACGTTAATAATTCACCCCTCCACTTT
- | 16 | TRBJ1-5 | - | TRBV6-6 | CASNNLGRGVNQPQHF | TGTGCCAGCAATAACCTCGGACGGGGGGTTAATCAGCCCCAGCATTTT
TRBD2 | 14 | TRBJ2-1 | few | TRBV5-6 | CASSLRLAGGHRFF | TGTGCCAGCAGCTTGAGGCTAGCGGGGGGGCATAGGTTCTTC
- | 15 | TRBJ1-1 | once | TRBV28 | CASSPWGLGYTEAFF | TGTGCCAGCAGTCCCTGGGGGCTCGGGTACACTGAAGCTTTCTTT
TRBD1 | 14 | TRBJ2-3 | - | TRBV11-2 | CASSRDSYTDTQYF | TGTGCCAGCAGCCGGGACAGCTACACAGATACGCAGTATTTT
- | 13 | TRBJ1-1 | - | TRBV19 | CASSIIGHTEAFF | TGTGCCAGTAGTATCATTGGTCACACTGAAGCTTTCTTT
- | 15 | TRBJ1-2 | - | TRBV27 | CASSFDQTGFYGYTF | TGTGCCAGCAGTTTCGACCAAACAGGGTTCTATGGCTACACCTTC
- | 14 | TRBJ1-4 | - | TRBV5-1 | CASSFGEGSEKLFF | TGCGCCAGCAGCTTCGGGGAAGGGAGTGAAAAACTGTTTTTT
- | 15 | TRBJ1-1 | - | TRBV3-1/TRBV3-2 | CASRKRGSMNTEAFF | TGTGCCAGCCGTAAAAGGGGGTCCATGAACACTGAAGCTTTCTTT